These 4 T cell receptor beta chains were all obtained from the same sample, sequenced in a study of shared clonotypes between healthy human individuals. Naive CD8 cells lacked CD45RO and underwent positive selection for CCR7, leaving out terminally differentiated effector memory CD45RA+ cells. Assay used: immunoSEQ multiplex PCR; TCRdb lists only in-frame clones, some missing. Counted here are about 2,200,000 clones, about 92% occurring once; the ten biggest clones make up under 2%. The sequencing sample was made of naive CD8+ T cells from PBMCs. The receptors originated from a man between 18 and 29 years old in good health. Some clones in this sample may be carry-over from other donors' samples.

The chain recombines TRBV4-1 with TRBJ2-7, with 9 bases matching TRBD1. CDR3 length equals 15 residues. V was pared by 6 bases and J by 2 bases, with 8 bases of the junction left unmatched. Germline CDR1 reads MGHRA; CDR2 reads YSYEKL. The CDR3 here is CASRHSGTGTYEQYF. DNA for the CDR3: TGCGCCAGCAGACATTCCGGGACAGGGACCTACGAGCAGTACTTC.

The rearrangement links TRBV4-1 to TRBJ2-2; D remains ambiguous. The CDR3 totals 15 residues. Trimming removed 5 bases from V and 1 base from J, with 11 bases in between. Per the germline V gene, CDR1 is MGHRA and CDR2 is YSYEKL. The CDR3 sequence is CASSLESVNTGELFF. The CDR3 nucleotides read TGCGCCAGCAGCTTGGAAAGTGTGAACACCGGGGAGCTGTTTTTT.

The genes are TRBV27 and TRBJ2-7; D might be TRBD1 (5 bases). CDR1 and CDR2 (germline): MNHEY, SMNVEV (reference sequence). Trimming shortened V by 5 bases and J by 3 bases, and 14 bases separated the two germline ends. The CDR3 runs to 14 residues. CDR3 residues: CASSAPDTGYEQYF. CDR3 nucleotide sequence: TGTGCCAGCAGTGCTCCGGACACAGGCTACGAGCAGTACTTC.

The chain combines TRBV29-1 with TRBJ2-1, with D uncertain. CDR3 size: 8 residues. V was clipped by 4 bases and J by 12 bases, with 4 bases between them. Germline assignment: CDR1 SQVTM and CDR2 ANQGSEA. The CDR3 here is CSVGGQFF. In DNA, the CDR3 is TGCAGCGTTGGGGGGCAGTTCTTC.